The text below deals with one T cell receptor (beta chain). Germline lookup yields CDR1 MNHEY and CDR2 SVGAGI. CDR3 length equals 12 residues. The V gene lost 6 bases and the J gene lost 11 bases, with 14 bases spanning the gap. The sample belongs to a study of blood T cell repertoires in COVID-19. The repertoire was sequenced with immunoSEQ multiplex PCR; TCRdb's copy has only in-frame clones and lacks some. The sample records under 300,000 clones, 75% to 90% being singletons. Sequenced: PBMCs or T cells enriched from blood (not recorded which). The chain joins TRBV6-5 to TRBJ2-4, with D possibly TRBD2 on 5 matching bases. The clonotype originates from a man between 40 and 49 years old who had recovered from COVID-19. CDR3 sequence reads: CASSVGAIVQYF. The DNA for the CDR3 is TGTGCCAGCAGCGTGGGAGCCATAGTTCAGTACTTC.